These 4 T cell receptor beta chains came from one sample sequenced in a study of blood T cell repertoires in COVID-19. Here immunoSEQ multiplex PCR was the method, and the copy in TCRdb shows in-frame clones only, minus some. Of some 340,000 clones detected, more than 85% appear once; the ten largest clones hold about 4%. Sequenced: PBMCs or T cells enriched from blood (not recorded which). The receptors come from a woman in her thirties who had been exposed to COVID-19.

V is TRBV7-2 and J is TRBJ1-1, with 7 bases matching TRBD1. The CDR3 sequence is 14 residues long. CDR1 is SGHTA and CDR2 is FQGNSA in the germline V gene. V lost 3 bases to trimming and J lost 10 bases; unmatched junction nucleotides: 11. DNA of the CDR3: TGTGCCAGCAGCTTGACAGGGACCAGGAGCGGAGCTTTCTTT. Protein: CASSLTGTRSGAFF.

The chain uses TRBV2 and TRBJ2-7, with D perhaps matching TRBD1 (5 bases). The CDR3 consists of 14 residues. V was shortened by 2 bases and J by 4 bases, with 12 bases between the two germline ends. Germline V gene data show CDR1 as SNHLY and CDR2 as FYNNEI. In DNA, the CDR3 is TGTGCCAGCAGTGAAAGACAGAAATTTTACGAGCAGTACTTC. Its protein product is CASSERQKFYEQYF.

This chain uses TRBV15 with TRBJ1-1; D is unclear. V was trimmed by 0 bases and J by 7 bases, leaving 9 bases between them. The CDR3 runs 13 residues. In germline, CDR1 is LNHNV, CDR2 YYDKDF (reference sequence). In nucleotides, the CDR3 is TGTGCCACCAGCAGAGATTCCGTAGTTGAAGCTTTCTTT. Protein: CATSRDSVVEAFF.

This clone showed up just once. The chain employs TRBV19 and TRBJ1-5, with no clear D. The CDR3 consists of 15 residues. The germline V and J ends were trimmed by 6 bases and 0 bases, with 12 bases remaining between them. Looked up from germline, CDR1 is LNHDA and CDR2 is SQIVND (reference sequence). The CDR3 DNA is TGTGCCAGTAGGGAGGGCGAAAATAGCAATCAGCCCCAGCATTTT. It is translated as CASREGENSNQPQHF. Looking up the rest from reference TRBV19 and TRBJ1-5 gives the full variable domain: DGGITQSPKYLFRKEGQNVTLSCEQNLNHDAMYWYRQDPGQGLRLIYYSQIVNDFQKGDIAEGYSVSREKKESFPLTVTSAQKNPTAFYLCASREGENSNQPQHFGDGTRLSIL.